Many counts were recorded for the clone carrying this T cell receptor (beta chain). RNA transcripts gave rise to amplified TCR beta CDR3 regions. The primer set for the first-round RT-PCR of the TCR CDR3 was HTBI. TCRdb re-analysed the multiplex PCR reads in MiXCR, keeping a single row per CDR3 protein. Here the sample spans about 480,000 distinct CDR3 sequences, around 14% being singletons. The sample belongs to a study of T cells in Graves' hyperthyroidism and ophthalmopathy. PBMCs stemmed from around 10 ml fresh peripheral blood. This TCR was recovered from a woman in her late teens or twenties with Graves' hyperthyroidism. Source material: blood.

The CDR3 region is CAISAREQGNEQYV. The CDR3 bases are TGTGCCATCAGTGCTCGGGAGCAGGGGAACGAGCAGTACGTC. The chain carries TRBV10-3 and TRBJ2-7; the D gene could be TRBD1 or TRBD2 (6 bases each). V lost 4 bases, J lost 5 bases, and 15 bases lay in between. Germline V gene data show CDR1 as ENHRY and CDR2 as SYGVKD. The CDR3 has 14 amino acids.